Shown below are 7 T cell receptor beta chains from a single sample sequenced in a study of vaccination and CD4 T cells after COVID-19. The treatment is: roughly 10-day PBMC culture with coronavirus spike peptide pools or control peptides (ViraFEST assay). Sequenced with the Oncomine TCR Beta short-read assay was DNA taken from cultured CD4+ T cells. TCRdb used MiXCR to reprocess the PCR reads, holding one entry per CDR3 protein. Among 7,500 to 8,500 distinct CDR3 sequences listed, about 56% were seen once. These receptors lack a known antigen. The sample consisted of CD4+ T cells from blood, cultured in vitro. The receptor source for this set is a human donor who had recovered from COVID-19.

This clonotype occurred once. The chain uses TRBV6-5 and TRBJ1-1; possibly TRBD1 for D (6 bases). V lost 2 bases, J lost 5 bases, and 12 bases lay in between. Germline CDR1 and CDR2: MNHEY and SVGAGI. The CDR3 has 14 residues. The chain's CDR3 is CASSYKTGDTEAFF. Written as DNA, the CDR3 is TGTGCCAGCAGTTACAAGACAGGAGATACTGAAGCTTTCTTT.

The CDR3 DNA sequence: TGTGCCAGTAGTATGAAGTCGACGGGCTACACCTTC. Protein sequence: CASSMKSTGYTF. The rearrangement uses TRBV19 and TRBJ1-2; D not resolved. Deletions cut 3 bases from V and 8 bases from J, with 10 bases between. Germline assignment: CDR1 LNHDA and CDR2 SQIVND (reference sequence). The CDR3 extends over 12 amino acids.

Within the sample, this clonotype is large. The V call is TRBV6-1, the J call TRBJ1-2; 10 bases agree with TRBD1. Germline CDR1 reads MNHNS; CDR2 reads SASEGT. CDR3 size: 13 residues. V trimming: 11 bases; J trimming: 0 bases; junction bases outside the gene matches: 3. CDR3 in amino acids: CASGQGANYGYTF. CDR3 DNA sequence: TGTGCCTCAGGACAGGGGGCTAACTATGGCTACACCTTC.

The chain recombines TRBV2 with TRBJ1-5; TRBD1 aligns across 9 bases. CDR3 size: 18 residues. The V and J ends lost 7 bases and 1 base, in that order; junction bases with no gene match: 14. Germline values: CDR1 SNHLY, CDR2 FYNNEI. The CDR3 region is CASNSAGQGTVSNQPQHF. CDR3 coding DNA: TGTGCCAGCAATTCTGCCGGACAGGGGACTGTGAGCAATCAGCCCCAGCATTTT.

The sample holds a few counts of this clonotype. The chain links TRBV6-1 to TRBJ1-2; D remains ambiguous. Germline V gene data show CDR1 as MNHNS and CDR2 as SASEGT. Trimming took 7 bases from V and 4 from J, leaving 19 bases between them. The CDR3 extends over 15 amino acids. This CDR3 reads CASTTSFRAGYGYTF. CDR3 DNA: TGTGCCAGCACTACATCATTTCGGGCAGGCTATGGCTACACCTTC.

J is TRBJ2-2 and V is TRBV5-1; 8 nucleotides align to TRBD1. Trimming cost V 4 bases and J 2 bases; bases outside gene matches: 7. The CDR3 extends over 16 amino acids. The germline CDR1 and CDR2 sequences are SGHRS and YFSETQ. The CDR3 bases are TGCGCCAGCAGCGCAACAGGGGGTAGAAACACCGGGGAGCTGTTTTTT. It yields the protein CASSATGGRNTGELFF.

This clonotype was observed a few times. The V gene is TRBV28, the J gene TRBJ1-5, with 7 bases fitting TRBD1. CDR3 length: 16 residues. CDR1 is MDHEN and CDR2 is SYDVKM in the germline V gene. J gave up 0 bases and V 6 bases, and 8 bases lay outside the gene matches. In DNA, the CDR3 is TGTGCCAGCAGACCCCCGGACAGGTTTAGCAATCAGCCCCAGCATTTT. This encodes CASRPPDRFSNQPQHF.